Below, 25 T cell receptor beta chains from the same sample are listed, as sequenced in a study of cytomegalovirus exposure and HLA in healthy donors. The PCR contained 60 Vbeta and 13 Jbeta primers. The data were produced by immunoSEQ multiplex PCR, yet TCRdb's version contains in-frame clones alone and is incomplete. The table includes tens of thousands of clones, roughly two thirds detected once. Sequencing was done on a sample of PBMCs. The receptors were sampled from a woman in her thirties or forties in good health and CMV-seropositive.

This rearrangement joins TRBV7-9 to TRBJ1-2; TRBD1 matches at 9 bases. The CDR3 is 13 amino acids. J gave up 5 bases and V 5 bases, and 3 bases lay outside the gene matches. In germline, CDR1 is SEHNR, CDR2 FQNEAQ (reference sequence). DNA for the CDR3: TGTGCCAGCAGCCTTGGACAGGGGTATGGCTACACCTTC. Translation gives CASSLGQGYGYTF.

The chain couples TRBV5-1 to TRBJ2-1, with a tentative D call TRBD2 (6 bases). From germline, CDR1 is SGHRS and CDR2 YFSETQ. The CDR3 sequence is 19 residues long. V lost 0 bases and J lost 0, with 19 bases in between. Written as DNA, the CDR3 is TGCGCCAGCAGCTTGGCCGTCGGCGGGGCGCGCAGCTCCTACAATGAGCAGTTCTTC. This codes for CASSLAVGGARSSYNEQFF.

J is TRBJ1-4 and V is TRBV29-1; 9 bases fit TRBD1. V lost 6 bases, J lost 5 bases, and 7 bases stayed unmatched. The germline V gene encodes CDR1 SQVTM and CDR2 ANQGSEA. The CDR3 runs to 14 residues. CDR3 sequence: CSVELTGGNEKLFF. CDR3 DNA: TGCAGCGTCGAGCTGACAGGGGGAAATGAAAAACTGTTTTTT.

This chain uses TRBV27 with TRBJ2-7; 7 nucleotides match TRBD2. The CDR3 runs to 13 residues. The germline gives CDR1 MNHEY, CDR2 SMNVEV (reference sequence). The junction had 6 bases not matched to a gene; V was cut back by 6 bases and J by 4 bases. CDR3 region: CASRSLADYEQYF. CDR3 nucleotide sequence: TGTGCCAGCAGAAGTCTAGCGGATTACGAGCAGTACTTC.

The chain recombines TRBV6-5 with TRBJ1-2; a weak D match, TRBD1 (5 bases). The CDR3 runs to 13 residues. From germline, CDR1 is MNHEY and CDR2 SVGAGI. The V and J ends lost 5 bases and 8 bases respectively, with 15 bases between them. The CDR3 nucleotides are TGTGCCAGCAGTCCCCAAGGGGTAGGAGGCTACACCTTC. Its protein is CASSPQGVGGYTF.

Regarding this clone: The junction differs from germline at one of its ends, possibly a read error. The chain combines TRBV7-7 with TRBJ2-2, with 9 bases that match TRBD1. The CDR3 length is 15 residues. Germline V CDR1 and CDR2: SSHAT, FNYEAQ (reference sequence). DNA for the CDR3: TGTGCTAGCAGCGTGGACAGGGGAAACACCGGGGAGCTGTTTTTT. Translated, it gives CASSVDRGNTGELFF.

V gene TRBV5-1 combines with J gene TRBJ1-4; 10 bases agree with TRBD1. Unmatched junction bases numbered 0, after V lost 0 bases and J lost 7 bases. The germline V gene has CDR1 SGHRS and CDR2 YFSETQ. The CDR3 extends over 14 amino acids. This CDR3 is CASSLGQGAEKLFF. In DNA form, the CDR3 reads TGCGCCAGCAGCTTGGGACAGGGGGCTGAAAAACTGTTTTTT.

This chain uses TRBV6-5 with TRBJ1-2; D is unclear. The V end was cut by 10 bases, the J end by 3 bases, with 15 bases between. CDR1 and CDR2 from the germline V gene are MNHEY and SVGAGI. This CDR3 is built from 13 residues. Here the CDR3 DNA reads TGTGCCACCCCCCCCTTCGGGGACTATGGCTACACCTTC. Its protein product is CATPPFGDYGYTF.

The rearrangement links TRBV6-5 to TRBJ1-6; a weak D match, TRBD1 (6 bases). The ends were cut back, 7 bases at V and 9 bases at J, with 19 bases in the middle. There are 15 residues in the CDR3. Per germline, CDR1 MNHEY and CDR2 SVGAGI. CDR3 amino acids: CASTRTGSLGSPLHF. DNA of the CDR3: TGTGCCAGCACCAGAACAGGGTCTCTAGGTTCACCCCTCCACTTT.

This clone has just one count. The CDR3 sequence: CASSSGQRATNEKLFF. CDR3 coding DNA: TGTGCCAGCAGTTCCGGACAGCGAGCAACTAATGAAAAACTGTTTTTT. The chain links TRBV6-5 to TRBJ1-4; TRBD1 might be the D (6 bases). The CDR3 runs 16 residues. V was shortened by 4 bases and J by 0 bases, with 12 bases between the two germline ends. Per germline, CDR1 MNHEY and CDR2 SVGAGI.

This chain uses TRBV12-5 with TRBJ2-1; 9 nucleotides align to TRBD2. The CDR3 extends over 16 amino acids. V gave up 5 bases and J gave up 4 bases; unmatched junction bases: 9. Germline-derived CDR1 and CDR2 are LGHNT and FRNRAP. CDR3 residues: CASGPGNSGSYNEQFF. The DNA of the CDR3 is TGTGCTAGTGGTCCCGGGAATAGCGGGAGTTACAATGAGCAGTTCTTC.

This chain uses TRBV29-1 with TRBJ2-1, with no clear D. CDR3 length equals 12 residues. The V end lost 5 bases, the J end lost 7 bases, and 12 bases lay between the germline ends. The germline CDR1 and CDR2 sequences are SQVTM and ANQGSEA. For the CDR3, the DNA is TGCAGCGTTCAACCAGGCACTAATGAGCAGTTCTTC. Translating it yields CSVQPGTNEQFF.

The chain combines TRBV6-1 with TRBJ1-4; 8 bases match TRBD1. Losses at the gene ends were 5 bases for V and 5 bases for J; bases not matched to a gene: 4. The CDR3 runs to 14 residues. Germline assignment: CDR1 MNHNS and CDR2 SASEGT. The CDR3 DNA reads TGTGCCAGCAGTATTACAGGGGGGAATGAAAAACTGTTTTTT. Translation: CASSITGGNEKLFF.

The V call is TRBV10-3, the J call TRBJ1-5; the D is unclear. CDR1 is ENHRY and CDR2 is SYGVKD in the germline V gene. V dropped 8 bases and J dropped 3 bases, with 11 bases sitting between them. CDR3 length: 13 amino acids. The CDR3 coding sequence is TGTGCCATCTGGGAGGGAACCAATCAGCCCCAGCATTTT. Protein sequence: CAIWEGTNQPQHF.

The chain recombines TRBV5-1 with TRBJ1-1; possibly TRBD1 for D (5 bases). Germline-derived CDR1 and CDR2 are SGHRS and YFSETQ. This CDR3 has 14 residues. V lost 4 bases to trimming and J lost 1 base, with 11 bases between them. In nucleotides, the CDR3 is TGCGCCAGCAGCAGCAACAGGCGGAACACTGAAGCTTTCTTT. It encodes CASSSNRRNTEAFF.

This clone came up once. The gene calls are TRBV29-1 and TRBJ2-7, with 9 bases that match TRBD2. Germline V gene lookup returns CDR1 SQVTM and CDR2 ANQGSEA. The CDR3 covers 14 residues. J gave up 3 bases and V 4 bases, and 7 bases lay outside the gene matches. The CDR3 protein is CSVVSLAGSYEQYF. CDR3 sequence (DNA): TGCAGCGTTGTGTCGCTAGCGGGGAGCTACGAGCAGTACTTC.

This clone was detected once. Here the CDR3 reads CASSRVEGVSPLHF. The CDR3 DNA follows: TGTGCCAGCAGCCGCGTAGAGGGTGTCTCACCCCTCCACTTT. The chain joins TRBV7-9 to TRBJ1-6; D ambiguous. The CDR3 consists of 14 residues. CDR1 and CDR2 from the germline V gene are SEHNR and FQNEAQ (reference sequence). Trimming shortened V by 5 bases and J by 10 bases, and 15 bases separated the two germline ends.

The CDR3 loop reads CASARDRGRNTIYF. CDR3 sequence (DNA): TGTGCCTCCGCCCGGGACAGGGGTCGGAACACCATATATTTT. The chain couples TRBV11-2 to TRBJ1-3; 10 positions agree with TRBD1. Germline trimming cut 11 bases from V and 7 bases from J; bases unmatched to any gene: 11. This CDR3 contains 14 residues. Germline lookup yields CDR1 SGHAT and CDR2 FQNNGV.

The chain recombines TRBV6-5 with TRBJ2-5; no definite D call. The CDR3 length is 13 residues. Trimming removed 2 bases at V and 0 bases at J, with 4 bases between. Per the germline V gene, CDR1 is MNHEY and CDR2 is SVGAGI. In DNA, the CDR3 is TGTGCCAGCAGTTACAACAACCAAGAGACCCAGTACTTC. It yields the protein CASSYNNQETQYF.

The DNA for the CDR3 is TGTGCCAGCAGCAGTCAGGGTGGGACAAGGGGTGAAGCTTTCTTT. It specifies CASSSQGGTRGEAFF. This chain links TRBV28 with TRBJ1-1, with a tentative D call TRBD1 (6 bases). V dropped 6 bases and J dropped 7 bases, with 21 bases sitting between them. This CDR3 contains 15 residues. Germline CDR1 and CDR2: MDHEN and SYDVKM. Complete variable domain (other parts from reference TRBV28 and TRBJ1-1): DVKVTQSSRYLVKRTGEKVFLECVQDMDHENMFWYRQDPGLGLRLIYFSYDVKMKEKGDIPEGYSVSREKKERFSLILESASTNQTSMYLCASSSQGGTRGEAFFGQGTRLTVV.

The chain links TRBV2 to TRBJ1-2; the match to TRBD1 covers 10 bases. The CDR3 is 15 residues long. CDR1 is SNHLY, CDR2 FYNNEI, per germline. Trimming removed 2 bases from V and 3 bases from J; junction bases left unmatched: 3. The chain's CDR3 is CASSEPGTGDYGYTF. CDR3 sequence (DNA): TGTGCCAGCAGTGAACCCGGGACAGGGGACTATGGCTACACCTTC.

Note on this clone: This same CDR3 is encoded by further DNA sequences in the sample. The V gene is TRBV6-5, the J gene TRBJ1-1, with D perhaps TRBD1 (5 bases). The CDR3 consists of 13 residues. Germline CDR1 reads MNHEY; CDR2 reads SVGAGI. V was pared by 2 bases and J by 4 bases, with 8 bases between. The CDR3 coding sequence is TGTGCCAGCAGTTACCAGGGTACCACTGAAGCTTTCTTT. Protein: CASSYQGTTEAFF.

The genes are TRBV27 and TRBJ2-7, with 7 bases matching TRBD2. V shed 0 bases, J shed 4 bases, and the junction held 9 bases outside the gene matches. Germline-derived CDR1 and CDR2 are MNHEY and SMNVEV (reference sequence). This CDR3 has 16 amino acids. CDR3 in amino acids: CASSLSMGGSYYEQYF. The CDR3 DNA reads TGTGCCAGCAGTTTATCGATGGGCGGGAGCTATTACGAGCAGTACTTC.

In regard to this clone: The germline gene is not matched at one end of the junction; a read error may be the cause. The chain joins TRBV29-1 to TRBJ1-1, with 7 bases aligning to TRBD1. The germline gives CDR1 SQVTM, CDR2 ANQGSEA. CDR3 length: 11 residues. CDR3: CSGGQDTDAFF. Here the CDR3 DNA reads TGCAGCGGTGGACAGGATACTGACGCTTTCTTT.

The rearrangement uses TRBV7-7 and TRBJ2-3; TRBD2 is a possible D gene (6 bases). The CDR3 is 15 amino acids. Germline CDR1 and CDR2: SSHAT and FNYEAQ (reference sequence). The germline V and J ends were trimmed by 1 base and 8 bases, with 16 bases remaining between them. The CDR3 sequence: CASSLGGVGGGTQYF. The CDR3 DNA reads TGTGCCAGCAGCTTAGGCGGGGTGGGTGGAGGTACGCAGTATTTT.